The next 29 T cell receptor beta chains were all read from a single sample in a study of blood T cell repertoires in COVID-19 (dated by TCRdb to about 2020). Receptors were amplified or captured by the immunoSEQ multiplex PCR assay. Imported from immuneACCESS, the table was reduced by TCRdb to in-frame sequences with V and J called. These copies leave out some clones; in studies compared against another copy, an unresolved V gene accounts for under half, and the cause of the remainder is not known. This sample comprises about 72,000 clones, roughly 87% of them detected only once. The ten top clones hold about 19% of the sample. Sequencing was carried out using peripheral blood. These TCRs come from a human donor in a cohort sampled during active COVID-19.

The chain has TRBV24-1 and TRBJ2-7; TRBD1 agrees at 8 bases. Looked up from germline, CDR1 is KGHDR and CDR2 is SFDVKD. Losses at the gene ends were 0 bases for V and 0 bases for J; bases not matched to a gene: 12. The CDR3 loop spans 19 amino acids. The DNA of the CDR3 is TGTGCCACCAGTGATTTGCGGGCCGCAGGGGGCCCTAACTCCTACGAGCAGTACTTC. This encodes CATSDLRAAGGPNSYEQYF.

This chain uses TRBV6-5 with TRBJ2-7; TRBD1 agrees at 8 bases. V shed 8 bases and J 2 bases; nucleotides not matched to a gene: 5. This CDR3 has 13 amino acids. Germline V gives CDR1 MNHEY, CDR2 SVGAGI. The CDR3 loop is CASSTGEPYEQYF. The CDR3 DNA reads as TGTGCCAGCTCGACAGGGGAACCCTACGAGCAGTACTTC.

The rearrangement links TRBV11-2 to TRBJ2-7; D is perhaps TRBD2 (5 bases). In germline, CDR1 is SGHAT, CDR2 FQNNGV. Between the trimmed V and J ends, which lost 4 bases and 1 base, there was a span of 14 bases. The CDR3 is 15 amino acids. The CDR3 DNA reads TGTGCCAGCAGCTCCGGAGGACGGTGGTCCTACGAGCAGTACTTC. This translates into CASSSGGRWSYEQYF.

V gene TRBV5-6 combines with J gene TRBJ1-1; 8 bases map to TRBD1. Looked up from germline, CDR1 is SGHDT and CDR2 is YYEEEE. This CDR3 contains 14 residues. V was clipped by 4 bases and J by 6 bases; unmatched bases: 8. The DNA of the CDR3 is TGTGCCAGCAGCAACCCGGACAGGGTCCCTGAAGCTTTCTTT. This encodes CASSNPDRVPEAFF. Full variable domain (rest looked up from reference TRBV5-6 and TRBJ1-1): DAGVTQSPTHLIKTRGQQVTLRCSPKSGHDTVSWYQQALGQGPQFIFQYYEEEERQRGNFPDRFSGHQFPNYSSELNVNALLLGDSALYLCASSNPDRVPEAFFGQGTRLTVV.

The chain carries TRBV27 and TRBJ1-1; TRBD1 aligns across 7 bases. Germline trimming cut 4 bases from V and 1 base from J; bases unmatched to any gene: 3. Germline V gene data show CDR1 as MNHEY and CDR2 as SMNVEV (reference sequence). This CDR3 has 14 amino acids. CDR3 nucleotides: TGTGCCAGCAGTTCGCGACAGGGGAACACTGAAGCTTTCTTT. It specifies CASSSRQGNTEAFF.

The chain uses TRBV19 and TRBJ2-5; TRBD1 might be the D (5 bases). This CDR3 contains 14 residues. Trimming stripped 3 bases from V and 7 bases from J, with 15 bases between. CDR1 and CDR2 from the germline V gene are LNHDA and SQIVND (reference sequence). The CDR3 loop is CASSMTDLQGTQYF. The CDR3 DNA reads TGTGCCAGTAGTATGACAGACCTTCAGGGGACCCAGTACTTC.

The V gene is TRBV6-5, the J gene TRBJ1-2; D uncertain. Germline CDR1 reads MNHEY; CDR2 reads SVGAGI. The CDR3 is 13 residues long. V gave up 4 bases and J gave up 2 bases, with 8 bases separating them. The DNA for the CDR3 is TGTGCCAGCAGTTCAACAGTAAACTATGGCTACACCTTC. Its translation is CASSSTVNYGYTF.

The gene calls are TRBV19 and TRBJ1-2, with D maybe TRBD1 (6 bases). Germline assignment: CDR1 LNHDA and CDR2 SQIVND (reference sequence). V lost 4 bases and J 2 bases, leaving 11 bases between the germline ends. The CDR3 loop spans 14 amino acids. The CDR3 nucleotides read TGTGCCAGTAGTACCGACAGGAGGAACTATGGCTACACCTTC. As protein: CASSTDRRNYGYTF.

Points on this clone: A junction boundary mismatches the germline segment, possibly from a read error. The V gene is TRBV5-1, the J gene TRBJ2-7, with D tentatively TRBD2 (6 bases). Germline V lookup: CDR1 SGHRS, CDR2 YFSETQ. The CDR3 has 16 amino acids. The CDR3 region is CASSTQSRDSSSEQYF. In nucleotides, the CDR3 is TGCGCCAGCAGCACCCAAAGCCGGGACTCCTCCTCCGAGCAGTACTTC.

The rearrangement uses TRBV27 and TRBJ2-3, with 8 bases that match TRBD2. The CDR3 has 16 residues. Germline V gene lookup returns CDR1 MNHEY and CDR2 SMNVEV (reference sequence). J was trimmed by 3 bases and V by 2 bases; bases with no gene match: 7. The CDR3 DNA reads TGTGCCAGCAGTTTAAACCCGGGACTAGTAACAGATACGCAGTATTTT. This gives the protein CASSLNPGLVTDTQYF.

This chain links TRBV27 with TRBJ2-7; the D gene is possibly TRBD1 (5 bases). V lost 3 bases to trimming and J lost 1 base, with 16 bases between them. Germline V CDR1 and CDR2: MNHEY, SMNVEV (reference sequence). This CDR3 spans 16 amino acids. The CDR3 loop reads CASSFSLGRRSYEQYF. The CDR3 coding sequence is TGTGCCAGCAGTTTCTCTTTGGGGCGGAGATCCTACGAGCAGTACTTC.

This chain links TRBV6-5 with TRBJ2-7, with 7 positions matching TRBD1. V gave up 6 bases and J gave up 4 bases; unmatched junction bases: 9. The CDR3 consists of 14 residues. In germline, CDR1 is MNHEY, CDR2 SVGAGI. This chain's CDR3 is CASSSPDRVYEQYF. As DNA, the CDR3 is TGTGCCAGCAGCTCCCCAGACAGGGTGTACGAGCAGTACTTC.

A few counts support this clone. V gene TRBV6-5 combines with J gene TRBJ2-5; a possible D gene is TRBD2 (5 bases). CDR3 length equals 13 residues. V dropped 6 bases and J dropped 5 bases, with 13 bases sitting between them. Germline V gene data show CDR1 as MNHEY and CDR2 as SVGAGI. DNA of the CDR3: TGTGCCAGCAGGGACTCAGAGCCCGAGACCCAGTACTTC. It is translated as CASRDSEPETQYF.

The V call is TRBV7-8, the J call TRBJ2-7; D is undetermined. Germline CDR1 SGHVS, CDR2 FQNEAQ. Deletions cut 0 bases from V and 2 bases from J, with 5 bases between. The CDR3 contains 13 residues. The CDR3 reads CASSLAGAYEQYF. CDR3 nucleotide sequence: TGTGCCAGCAGCTTAGCTGGAGCCTACGAGCAGTACTTC.

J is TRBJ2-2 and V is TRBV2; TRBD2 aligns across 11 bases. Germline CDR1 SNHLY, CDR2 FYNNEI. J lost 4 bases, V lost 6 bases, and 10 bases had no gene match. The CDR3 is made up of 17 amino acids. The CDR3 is CASRRSSGGAVTGELFF. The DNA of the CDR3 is TGTGCCAGCAGGAGAAGTAGCGGGGGGGCGGTCACCGGGGAGCTGTTTTTT.

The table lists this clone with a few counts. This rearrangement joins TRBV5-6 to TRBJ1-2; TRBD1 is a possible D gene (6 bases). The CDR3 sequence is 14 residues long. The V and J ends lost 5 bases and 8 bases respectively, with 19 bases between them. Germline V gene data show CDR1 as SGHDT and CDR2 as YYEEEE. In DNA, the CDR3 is TGTGCCAGCAGGGAGACAGGACTCCCTATGGGCTACACCTTC. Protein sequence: CASRETGLPMGYTF.

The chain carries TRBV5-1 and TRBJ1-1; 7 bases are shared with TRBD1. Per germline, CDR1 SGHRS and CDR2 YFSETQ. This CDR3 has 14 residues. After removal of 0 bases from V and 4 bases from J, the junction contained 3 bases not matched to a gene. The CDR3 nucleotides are TGCGCCAGCAGCTTGGTAGGGGGCGGCACTGAAGCTTTCTTT. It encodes CASSLVGGGTEAFF.

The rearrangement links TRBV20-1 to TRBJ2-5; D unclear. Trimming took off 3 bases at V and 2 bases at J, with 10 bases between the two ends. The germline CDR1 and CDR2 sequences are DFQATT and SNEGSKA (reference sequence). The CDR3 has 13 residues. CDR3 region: CSASSLTQETQYF. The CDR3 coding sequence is TGCAGTGCTAGTTCCCTTACTCAAGAGACCCAGTACTTC.

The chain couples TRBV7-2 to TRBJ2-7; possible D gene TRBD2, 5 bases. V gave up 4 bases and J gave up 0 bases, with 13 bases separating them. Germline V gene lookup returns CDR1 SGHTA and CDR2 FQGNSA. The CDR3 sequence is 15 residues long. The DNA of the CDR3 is TGTGCCAGCAGCTCGAGGGCGCGATCCTCCTACGAGCAGTACTTC. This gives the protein CASSSRARSSYEQYF. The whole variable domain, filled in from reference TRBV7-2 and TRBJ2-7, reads GAGVSQSPSNKVTEKGKDVELRCDPISGHTALYWYRQSLGQGLEFLIYFQGNSAPDKSGLPSDRFSAERTGGSVSTLTIQRTQQEDSAVYLCASSSRARSSYEQYFGPGTRLTVT.

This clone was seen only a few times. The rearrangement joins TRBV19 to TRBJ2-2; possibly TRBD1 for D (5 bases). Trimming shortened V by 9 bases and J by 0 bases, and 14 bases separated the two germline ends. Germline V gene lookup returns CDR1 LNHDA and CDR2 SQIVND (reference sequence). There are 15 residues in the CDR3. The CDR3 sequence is CASRNRIANTGELFF. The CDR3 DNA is TGTGCCAGCAGAAACAGGATAGCGAACACCGGGGAGCTGTTTTTT.

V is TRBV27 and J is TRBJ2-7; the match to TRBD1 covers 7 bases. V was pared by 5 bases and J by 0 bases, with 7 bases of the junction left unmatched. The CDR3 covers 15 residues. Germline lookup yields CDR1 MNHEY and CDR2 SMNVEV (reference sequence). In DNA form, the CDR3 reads TGTGCCAGCAGTCACAGGGGTCGCCTCTCCTACGAGCAGTACTTC. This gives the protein CASSHRGRLSYEQYF.

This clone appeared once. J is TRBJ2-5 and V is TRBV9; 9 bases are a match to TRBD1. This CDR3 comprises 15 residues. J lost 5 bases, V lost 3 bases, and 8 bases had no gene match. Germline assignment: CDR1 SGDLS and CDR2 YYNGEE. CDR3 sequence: CASSAPTGGGETQYF. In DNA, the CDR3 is TGTGCCAGCAGCGCTCCGACAGGGGGTGGGGAGACCCAGTACTTC.

The CDR3 nucleotides read TGTGCCAGTACCAACGACAGGGAACGCGAGCAGTACTTC. This sequence encodes CASTNDREREQYF. The rearrangement links TRBV19 to TRBJ2-7; 7 nucleotides agree with TRBD1. CDR1 is LNHDA, CDR2 SQIVND, per germline (reference sequence). With V trimmed by 7 bases and J by 6 bases, 9 bases remained unmatched. This CDR3 spans 13 amino acids.

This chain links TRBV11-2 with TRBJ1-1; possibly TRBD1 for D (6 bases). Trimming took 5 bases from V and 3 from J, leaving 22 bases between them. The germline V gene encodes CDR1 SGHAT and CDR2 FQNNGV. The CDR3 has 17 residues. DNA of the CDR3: TGTGCCAGCAGCACATCTCCCGGGCAGGGGAAGGACACTGAAGCTTTCTTT. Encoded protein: CASSTSPGQGKDTEAFF.

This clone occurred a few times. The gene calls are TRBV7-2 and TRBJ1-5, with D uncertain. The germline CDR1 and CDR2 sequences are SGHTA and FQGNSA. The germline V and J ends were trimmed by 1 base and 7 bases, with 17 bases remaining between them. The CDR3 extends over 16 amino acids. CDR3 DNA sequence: TGTGCCAGCAGCTTAGGCGGGCCACGATCGAACCAGCCCCAGCATTTT. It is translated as CASSLGGPRSNQPQHF.

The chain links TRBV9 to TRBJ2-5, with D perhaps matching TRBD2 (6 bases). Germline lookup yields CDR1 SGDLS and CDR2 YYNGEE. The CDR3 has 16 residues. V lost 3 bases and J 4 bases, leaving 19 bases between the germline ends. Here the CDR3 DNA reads TGTGCCAGCAGCGCCTCGTTGTCTGCGGGGTCAGAGACCCAGTACTTC. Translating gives CASSASLSAGSETQYF.

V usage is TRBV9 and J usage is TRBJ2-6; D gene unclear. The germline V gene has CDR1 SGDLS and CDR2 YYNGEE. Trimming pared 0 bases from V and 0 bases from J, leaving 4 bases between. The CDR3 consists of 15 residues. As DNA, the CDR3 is TGTGCCAGCAGCGTAGATAGCTCTGGGGCCAACGTCCTGACTTTC. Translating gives CASSVDSSGANVLTF. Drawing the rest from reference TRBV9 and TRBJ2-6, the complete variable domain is DSGVTQTPKHLITATGQRVTLRCSPRSGDLSVYWYQQSLDQGLQFLIQYYNGEERAKGNILERFSAQQFPDLHSELNLSSLELGDSALYFCASSVDSSGANVLTFGAGSRLTVL.

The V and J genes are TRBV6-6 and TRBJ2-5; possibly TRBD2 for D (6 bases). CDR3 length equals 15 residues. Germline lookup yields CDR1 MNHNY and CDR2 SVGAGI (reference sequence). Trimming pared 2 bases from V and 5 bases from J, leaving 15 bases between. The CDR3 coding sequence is TGTGCCAGCAGTTACGGGCGGGGCCCGGGGGAGACCCAGTACTTC. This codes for CASSYGRGPGETQYF.

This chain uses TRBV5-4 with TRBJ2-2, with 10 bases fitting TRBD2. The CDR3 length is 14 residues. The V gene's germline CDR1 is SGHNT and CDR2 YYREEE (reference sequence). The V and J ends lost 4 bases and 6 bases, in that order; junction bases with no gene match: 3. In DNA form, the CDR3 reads TGTGCCAGCAGCCCCGGGACTAGCGCCGGGGAGCTGTTTTTT. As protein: CASSPGTSAGELFF.